This T cell receptor (beta chain) was identified in a study of cytomegalovirus exposure and HLA in healthy donors. Study information: Some 85 million unique TCRs, all from HLA-typed donors, were included in an early release of the data.

The CDR3 has 15 residues. Unmatched junction bases numbered 2, after V lost 3 bases and J lost 4 bases. CDR1 and CDR2 (germline): MRHNA, SNTAGT. About this clone: The antigen is undetermined.

Study-wide points: High sensitivity and specificity were reportedly achieved when the classifier diagnosed cytomegalovirus status. Confirmation was obtained in vitro that a few CMV-associated chains are specific for CMV antigens.

Donors were ostensibly healthy at sampling, although undocumented immune exposures were probable. Vbeta (60) and Jbeta (13) primers were used in the PCR. Clones were sequenced by immunoSEQ multiplex PCR, and TCRdb holds only the in-frame ones, with some missing. The sample records 120,000 or so clones, about three quarters being singletons. Sequenced material: PBMCs. The source of this sequence is a human donor in good health. The chain links TRBV6-4 to TRBJ2-1; 11 bases are a match to TRBD2. The CDR3 region is CASSEASGGYNEQFF. The CDR3 DNA follows: TGTGCCAGCAGTGAGGCTAGCGGGGGGTACAATGAGCAGTTCTTC.